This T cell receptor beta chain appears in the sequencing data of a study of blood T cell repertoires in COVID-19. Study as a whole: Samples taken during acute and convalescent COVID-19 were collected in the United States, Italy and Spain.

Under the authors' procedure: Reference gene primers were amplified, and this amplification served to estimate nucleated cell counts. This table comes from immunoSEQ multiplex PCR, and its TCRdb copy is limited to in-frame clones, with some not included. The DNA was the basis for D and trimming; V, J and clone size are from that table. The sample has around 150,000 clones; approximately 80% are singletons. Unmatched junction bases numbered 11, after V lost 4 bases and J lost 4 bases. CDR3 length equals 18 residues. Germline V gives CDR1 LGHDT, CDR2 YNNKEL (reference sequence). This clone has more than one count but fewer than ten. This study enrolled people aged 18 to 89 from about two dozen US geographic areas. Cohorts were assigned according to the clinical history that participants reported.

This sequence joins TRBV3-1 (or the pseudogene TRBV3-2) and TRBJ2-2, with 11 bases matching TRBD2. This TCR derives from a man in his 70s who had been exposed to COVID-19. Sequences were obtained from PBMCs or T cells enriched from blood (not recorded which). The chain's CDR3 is CASSPLGLAASVTGELFF. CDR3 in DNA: TGTGCCAGCAGCCCCCTGGGACTAGCGGCGTCGGTCACCGGGGAGCTGTTTTTT.